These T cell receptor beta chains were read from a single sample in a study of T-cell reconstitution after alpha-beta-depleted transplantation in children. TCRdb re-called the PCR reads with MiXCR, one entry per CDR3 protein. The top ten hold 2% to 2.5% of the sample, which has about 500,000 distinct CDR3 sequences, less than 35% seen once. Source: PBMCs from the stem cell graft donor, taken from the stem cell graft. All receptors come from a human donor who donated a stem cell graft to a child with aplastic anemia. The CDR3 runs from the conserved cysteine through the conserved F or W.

CDR3aa: CASSLAAGGLANEQFF; len: 16; j_gene: TRBJ2-1; v_gene: TRBV5-6
CDR3aa: CASSPKSTDTQYF; len: 13; j_gene: TRBJ2-3; v_gene: TRBV2
CDR3aa: CASSLRDREAFF; len: 12; j_gene: TRBJ1-1; v_gene: TRBV7-2
CDR3aa: CASSYPSGTSGGDTQYF; len: 17; j_gene: TRBJ2-3; v_gene: TRBV6-2/TRBV6-3
CDR3aa: CASSSLGEGNEQFF; len: 14; j_gene: TRBJ2-1; v_gene: TRBV6-2/TRBV6-3
CDR3aa: CATSDHKTQYF; len: 11; j_gene: TRBJ2-5; v_gene: TRBV24-1
CDR3aa: CSARDQRQETQYF; len: 13; j_gene: TRBJ2-5; v_gene: TRBV20-1
CDR3aa: CSANLRGELFF; len: 11; j_gene: TRBJ2-2; v_gene: TRBV20-1
CDR3aa: CAWSASQNTEAFF; len: 13; j_gene: TRBJ1-1; v_gene: TRBV30
CDR3aa: CAWSVRTANYGYTF; len: 14; j_gene: TRBJ1-2; v_gene: TRBV30
CDR3aa: CASSYGLEGRGTEAFF; len: 16; j_gene: TRBJ1-1; v_gene: TRBV6-2/TRBV6-3
CDR3aa: CASSSRGHYSYEQYF; len: 15; j_gene: TRBJ2-7; v_gene: TRBV5-6
CDR3aa: CSVVGRGTDTQYF; len: 13; j_gene: TRBJ2-3; v_gene: TRBV29-1
CDR3aa: CASSFGQGAWGYTF; len: 14; j_gene: TRBJ1-2; v_gene: TRBV11-2
CDR3aa: CASRRTGRYQPQHF; len: 14; j_gene: TRBJ1-5; v_gene: TRBV27
CDR3aa: CASSQDPSLRGRNQPQHF; len: 18; j_gene: TRBJ1-5; v_gene: TRBV4-2
CDR3aa: CSARDEEAGVGTYNEQFF; len: 18; j_gene: TRBJ2-1; v_gene: TRBV20-1
CDR3aa: CASSKEETMMNTEAFF; len: 16; j_gene: TRBJ1-1; v_gene: TRBV21-1
CDR3aa: CASPPISGLAANNEQFF; len: 17; j_gene: TRBJ2-1; v_gene: TRBV12-3/TRBV12-4
CDR3aa: CSVILGYTEAFF; len: 12; j_gene: TRBJ1-1; v_gene: TRBV29-1